The 11 T cell receptor beta chains in this list originate from one sample, sequenced in a study of CXCR4 blockade with PD-1 therapy in pancreatic cancer. Here immunoSEQ multiplex PCR was the method, and the copy in TCRdb shows in-frame clones only, minus some. The repertoire holds approximately 17,000 clones, with around three quarters as singletons. Sequencing was performed on tumor tissue. These receptors came from a human donor with pancreatic ductal adenocarcinoma.

J is TRBJ2-7 and V is TRBV6-8; TRBD1 matches at 9 bases. This CDR3 spans 14 amino acids. In germline, CDR1 is MNHGY, CDR2 SAAAGT. With 2 bases clipped from V and 6 bases from J, the junction kept 5 bases outside the gene matches. CDR3 sequence: CASSYRDRDSEQYF. The CDR3 nucleotides read TGTGCCAGCAGTTACAGGGACAGGGATAGCGAGCAGTACTTC.

In this sample, this clone turned up a few times. This chain uses TRBV7-6 with TRBJ1-1, with a tentative D call TRBD1 (5 bases). The CDR3 totals 15 residues. The germline CDR1 and CDR2 sequences are SGHVS and FNYEAQ. V shed 5 bases and J shed 3 bases, with 16 bases lying between them. The CDR3 region has the DNA TGTGCCAGCAGCCCCTCTGTGGGGGAGCACACTGAAGCTTTCTTT. Its translation: CASSPSVGEHTEAFF.

This chain connects TRBV19 to TRBJ1-4; D gene unclear. Trimming pared 2 bases from V and 8 bases from J, leaving 15 bases between. Per germline, CDR1 LNHDA and CDR2 SQIVND (reference sequence). The CDR3 length is 15 residues. Written as DNA, the CDR3 is TGTGCCAGTAGTATAACAAGGGCAGGAGGCGAAAAACTGTTTTTT. Its protein is CASSITRAGGEKLFF.

This chain connects TRBV5-1 to TRBJ2-7; 12 nucleotides agree with TRBD1. CDR1 and CDR2 from the germline V gene are SGHRS and YFSETQ. The junction had 8 bases not matched to a gene; V was cut back by 4 bases and J by 6 bases. The CDR3 runs 15 residues. This CDR3 is CASSMGQGASGEQYF. In nucleotides, the CDR3 is TGCGCCAGCAGCATGGGACAGGGGGCCAGCGGCGAGCAGTACTTC.

The chain recombines TRBV15 with TRBJ2-1; D gene unclear. The V gene's germline CDR1 is LNHNV and CDR2 YYDKDF (reference sequence). CDR3 size: 15 residues. The V end was cut by 0 bases, the J end by 1 base, with 7 bases between. The CDR3 protein is CATSRDQGSYNEQFF. The DNA of the CDR3 is TGTGCCACCAGCAGAGATCAAGGGTCCTACAATGAGCAGTTCTTC. Together with reference TRBV15 and TRBJ2-1, the CDR3 gives the full variable domain: DAMVIQNPRYQVTQFGKPVTLSCSQTLNHNVMYWYQQKSSQAPKLLFHYYDKDFNNEADTPDNFQSRRPNTSFCFLDIRSPGLGDTAMYLCATSRDQGSYNEQFFGPGTRLTVL.

The chain is built from TRBV19 and TRBJ2-1; 15 bases are shared with TRBD2. Trimming at V came to 6 bases and at J to 10 bases, leaving 7 bases not matched to a gene. Germline V gene data show CDR1 as LNHDA and CDR2 as SQIVND (reference sequence). The CDR3 contains 15 residues. CDR3 in amino acids: CASRSQGLAGGEQFF. DNA of the CDR3: TGTGCCAGTAGGTCCCAGGGACTAGCGGGAGGAGAGCAGTTCTTC.

The CDR3 is CASSPGTGGANYGYTF. The CDR3 region has the DNA TGTGCCAGCTCACCCGGGACAGGGGGAGCTAACTATGGCTACACCTTC. The chain carries TRBV18 and TRBJ1-2; 11 bases match TRBD1. CDR1 and CDR2 (germline): KGHSH, LQKENI. The CDR3 covers 16 residues. V shed 3 bases, J shed 0 bases, and the junction held 3 bases outside the gene matches. The variable domain in full, with the rest retrieved from reference TRBV18 and TRBJ1-2, is NAGVMQNPRHLVRRRGQEARLRCSPMKGHSHVYWYRQLPEEGLKFMVYLQKENIIDESGMPKERFSAEFPKEGPSILRIQQVVRGDSAAYFCASSPGTGGANYGYTFGSGTRLTVV.

This rearrangement joins TRBV12-5 to TRBJ2-1; no clear D gene. The germline gives CDR1 LGHNT, CDR2 FRNRAP. The V and J ends lost 3 bases and 8 bases respectively, with 11 bases between them. The CDR3 spans 13 residues. The CDR3, as DNA: TGTGCTAGTGGTTTTGGGAAGGTCGATGAGCAGTTCTTC. Translation gives CASGFGKVDEQFF.

V gene TRBV28 combines with J gene TRBJ2-2, with no clear D. This CDR3 has 13 residues. The V gene lost 6 bases and the J gene lost 5 bases, with 10 bases spanning the gap. The germline gives CDR1 MDHEN, CDR2 SYDVKM. For the CDR3, the DNA is TGTGCCAGCAGGACTTTTGGTACCGGGGAGCTGTTTTTT. Translated, it gives CASRTFGTGELFF.

This clone showed up just once. J is TRBJ2-1 and V is TRBV5-1, with 12 bases aligning to TRBD2. V trimming: 2 bases; J trimming: 4 bases; junction bases outside the gene matches: 4. This CDR3 has 16 residues. The V gene's germline CDR1 is SGHRS and CDR2 YFSETQ. For the CDR3, the DNA is TGCGCCAGCAGCTTACAACTAGCGGGAGGTTACAATGAGCAGTTCTTC. Amino acid sequence: CASSLQLAGGYNEQFF.

The chain employs TRBV18 and TRBJ2-7; 8 bases match TRBD1. V dropped 3 bases and J dropped 5; count of bases not matched to a gene: 9. The CDR3 totals 15 residues. The germline V gene has CDR1 KGHSH and CDR2 LQKENI. The CDR3 sequence: CASSPTQGAGHEQYF. In DNA, the CDR3 is TGTGCCAGCTCACCGACCCAGGGGGCCGGTCACGAGCAGTACTTC. Full variable domain (missing parts from reference TRBV18 and TRBJ2-7): NAGVMQNPRHLVRRRGQEARLRCSPMKGHSHVYWYRQLPEEGLKFMVYLQKENIIDESGMPKERFSAEFPKEGPSILRIQQVVRGDSAAYFCASSPTQGAGHEQYFGPGTRLTVT.